The rows below give T cell receptor beta chains drawn from one sample of a study of identifying expanded T cells in peripheral blood. Libraries were prepared by immunoSEQ multiplex PCR; TCRdb keeps only in-frame clonotypes and omits some of them. The repertoire includes more than 75,000 clones, approximately 91% of them detected once, and approximately 4% sits in the top ten. Sequenced material: blood. The receptors derive from a person between 18 and 75 years old in good health. Each CDR3 is given without its conserved first and last residue. Some rows mark clone size as missing; the rest say once, few, many or name a class of expanded clone.

>TRBV28|once
ATAGTSGYEQY
>TRBV19|NA
ASSIVAAGSQETQY
>TRBV19|NA
ASSIEGTGETQY
>TRBV4-3|NA
ASSQDSGPGQGAWGYT
>TRBV11-2|once
ASSLPQGFSTDTQY
>TRBV27|NA
ASSLEGARTQY
>TRBV6-4|NA
ASSDSTSGGEYHEQF
>TRBV6-1|NA
ASSEAGGWEQY
>TRBV9|NA
ASSDRGAGETQY
>TRBV13|NA
ASSEADRVKIQY
>TRBV28|NA
ASEDPRTGNNEQF
>TRBV4-3|few
ASSQDWAGAYEQY
>TRBV25-1|NA
ASSAPFGGRGKNIQY
>TRBV20-1|NA
SARGDTEAF
>TRBV6-1|NA
ASSEEGGTGANVLT
>TRBV7-8|NA
ASSLGPDYEQY
>TRBV6-5|once
ASSWTEARETQY
>TRBV5-8|NA
ASSLDGGLDEQY
>TRBV27|NA
ASSSRLAGRETQY
>TRBV5-6|NA
ASSLGDSRQGTIY
>TRBV19|NA
ASTDRLSYEQY
>TRBV30|NA
AWSVQANYGYT
>TRBV4-1|NA
ASSQAGGAPEQY
>TRBV28|NA
ASSFPGGVYGYT
>TRBV5-1|NA
ASSFGTGHNYGYT
>TRBV4-1|NA
ASSQDQGGGYRGTQY
>TRBV6-5|NA
FFGGGSSYNEQF
>TRBV5-4|NA
ASSFPGTLEQY
>TRBV19|once
ASSFGLSTGELF
>TRBV5-1|NA
ASSLASGQSNTGELF
>TRBV2|NA
ASSVGAGGLKSGELF
>TRBV19|NA
ASSQRFRQVPEAF
>TRBV28|NA
ASSLRTGLGEQY
>TRBV28|NA
ASSWDYSNQPQH
>TRBV6-1|NA
ASSEGSGEGYNEQF
>TRBV9|once
ASGVAGRNTGELF
>TRBV9|NA
ASVAIGYTEAF
>TRBV7-8|NA
ASSLVWGADTQY
>TRBV30|NA
AWSRGTVNTEAF
>TRBV9|NA
ASSVVGGQEQY
>TRBV7-2|NA
ASSPTGLAGVFSDTQY
>TRBV7-6|NA
ASSPSLGTVEKLF
>TRBV28|NA
ASSSSKQY
>TRBV28|NA
ASSSLGGQARRGGQY
>TRBV25-1|NA
ASSPPGVGQPQH
>TRBV5-1|NA
ASSLDRSNEKLF
>TRBV25-1|NA
ASSVTIRQTQY
>TRBV6-4|NA
ASREAAARVDPSGANVLT
>TRBV4-1|NA
ASSQVGGGGEQY
>TRBV19|NA
ASSTPGTSAFNTGELF
>TRBV4-2|few
ASSQERGAGAYEQY
>TRBV5-4|NA
ASSLGTVGPGELF
>TRBV5-4|NA
ASSAPGHLSYEQY
>TRBV28|NA
ASSLLGVMDIGELF